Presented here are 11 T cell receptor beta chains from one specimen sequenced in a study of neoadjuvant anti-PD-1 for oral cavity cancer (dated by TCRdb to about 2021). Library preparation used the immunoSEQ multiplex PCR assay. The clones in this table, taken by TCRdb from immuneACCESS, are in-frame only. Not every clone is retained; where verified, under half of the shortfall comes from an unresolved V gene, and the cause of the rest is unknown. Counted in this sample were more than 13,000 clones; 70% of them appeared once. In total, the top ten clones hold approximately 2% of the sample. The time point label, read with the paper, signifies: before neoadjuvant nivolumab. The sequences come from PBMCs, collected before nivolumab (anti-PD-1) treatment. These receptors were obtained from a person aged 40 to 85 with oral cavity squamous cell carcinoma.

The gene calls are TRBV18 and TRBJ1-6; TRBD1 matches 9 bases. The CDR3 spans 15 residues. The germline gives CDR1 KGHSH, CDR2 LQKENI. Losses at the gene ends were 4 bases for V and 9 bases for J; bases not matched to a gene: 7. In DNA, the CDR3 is TGTGCCAGCTCACGCACGGGGGACAGGGCTTCACCCCTCCACTTT. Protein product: CASSRTGDRASPLHF. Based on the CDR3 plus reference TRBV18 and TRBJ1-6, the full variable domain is NAGVMQNPRHLVRRRGQEARLRCSPMKGHSHVYWYRQLPEEGLKFMVYLQKENIIDESGMPKERFSAEFPKEGPSILRIQQVVRGDSAAYFCASSRTGDRASPLHFGNGTRLTVT.

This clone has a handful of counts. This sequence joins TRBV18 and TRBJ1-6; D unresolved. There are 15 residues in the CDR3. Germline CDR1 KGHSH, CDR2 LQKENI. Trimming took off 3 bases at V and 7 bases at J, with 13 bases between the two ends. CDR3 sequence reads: CASSPGGQLNSPLHF. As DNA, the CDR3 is TGTGCCAGCTCACCTGGCGGTCAGTTGAATTCACCCCTCCACTTT.

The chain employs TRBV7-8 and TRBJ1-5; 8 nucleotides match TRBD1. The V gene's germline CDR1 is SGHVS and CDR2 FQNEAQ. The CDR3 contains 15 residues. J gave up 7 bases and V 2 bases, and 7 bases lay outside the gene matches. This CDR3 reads CASSLLDRVEQPQHF. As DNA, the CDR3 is TGTGCCAGCAGCTTACTGGACAGGGTGGAACAGCCCCAGCATTTT.

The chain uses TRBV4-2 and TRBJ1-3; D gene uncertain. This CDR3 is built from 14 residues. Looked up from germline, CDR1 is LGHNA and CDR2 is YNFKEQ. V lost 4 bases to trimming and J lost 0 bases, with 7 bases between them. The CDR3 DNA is TGTGCCAGCAGCCGGACGGTCTCTGGAAACACCATATATTTT. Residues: CASSRTVSGNTIYF.

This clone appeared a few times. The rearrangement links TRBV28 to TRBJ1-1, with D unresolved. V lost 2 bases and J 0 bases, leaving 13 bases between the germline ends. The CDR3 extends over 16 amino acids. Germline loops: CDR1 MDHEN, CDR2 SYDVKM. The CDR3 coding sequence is TGTGCCAGCAGTTTAGGTATACAGCTGATGAACACTGAAGCTTTCTTT. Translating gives CASSLGIQLMNTEAFF.

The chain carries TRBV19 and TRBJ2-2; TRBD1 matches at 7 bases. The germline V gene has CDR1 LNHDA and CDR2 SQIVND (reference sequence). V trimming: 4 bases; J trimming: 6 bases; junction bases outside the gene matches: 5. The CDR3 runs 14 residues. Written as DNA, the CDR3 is TGTGCCAGTAGTAGGCAGGGGGTCCCCGGGGAGCTGTTTTTT. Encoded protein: CASSRQGVPGELFF.

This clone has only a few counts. As DNA, the CDR3 is TGTGCCAGCAGCCTCACCGGGAGGATCTATGGCTACACCTTC. Translation: CASSLTGRIYGYTF. The chain links TRBV11-2 to TRBJ1-2, with D unresolved. CDR1 and CDR2 (germline): SGHAT, FQNNGV. The CDR3 consists of 14 residues. Trimming left V 5 bases short and J 4 bases short, with 14 bases between. Drawing the rest from reference TRBV11-2 and TRBJ1-2, the complete variable domain is EAGVAQSPRYKIIEKRQSVAFWCNPISGHATLYWYQQILGQGPKLLIQFQNNGVVDDSQLPKDRFSAERLKGVDSTLKIQPAKLEDSAVYLCASSLTGRIYGYTFGSGTRLTVV.

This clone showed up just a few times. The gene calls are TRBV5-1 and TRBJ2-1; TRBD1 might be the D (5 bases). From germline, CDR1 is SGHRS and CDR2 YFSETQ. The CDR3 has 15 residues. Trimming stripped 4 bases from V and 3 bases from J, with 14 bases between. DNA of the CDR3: TGCGCCAGCAGCCCATCTTCAGGGTACTACAATGAGCAGTTCTTC. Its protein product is CASSPSSGYYNEQFF.

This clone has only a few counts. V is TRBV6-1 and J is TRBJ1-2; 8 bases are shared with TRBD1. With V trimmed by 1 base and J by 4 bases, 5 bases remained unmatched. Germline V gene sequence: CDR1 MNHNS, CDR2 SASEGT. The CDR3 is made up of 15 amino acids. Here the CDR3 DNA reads TGTGCCAGCAGTGAAGGGACAGGGAGTTTCTATGGCTACACCTTC. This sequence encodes CASSEGTGSFYGYTF.

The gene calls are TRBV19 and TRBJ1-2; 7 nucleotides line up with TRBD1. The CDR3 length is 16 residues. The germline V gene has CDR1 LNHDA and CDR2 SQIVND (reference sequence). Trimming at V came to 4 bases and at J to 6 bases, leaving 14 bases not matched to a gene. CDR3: CASSKRGPLGFDGYTF. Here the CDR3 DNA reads TGTGCCAGTAGTAAGAGGGGGCCCCTGGGATTCGATGGCTACACCTTC.

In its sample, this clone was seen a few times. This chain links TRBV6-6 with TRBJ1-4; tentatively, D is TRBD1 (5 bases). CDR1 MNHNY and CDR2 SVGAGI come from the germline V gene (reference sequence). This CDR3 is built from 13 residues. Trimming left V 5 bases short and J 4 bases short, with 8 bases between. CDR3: CASSRDYNEKLFF. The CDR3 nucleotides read TGTGCCAGCAGTCGGGACTATAATGAAAAACTGTTTTTT.